This paragraph covers one T cell receptor (beta chain) sequence. This clonotype was seen at least ten times. The specificity of this receptor is unknown. Nothing much larger sits one base from this clone, and base qualities are not available. The data originate from a study of neurological immune-mediated disorders (dated by TCRdb to between 2019 and 2020). Background for the entire study: Among the approximately 35 multiple sclerosis patients, relapsing-remitting MS accounted for around 30 and secondary progressive MS accounted for 3. The cohort included about 66 subjects: some 15 with HAM/TSP, about 34 with multiple sclerosis, and approximately 20 healthy controls. Using UMI-based sequencing, the study compared peripheral blood TCR-beta repertoires from patients with HTLV-I-associated myelopathy (HAM/TSP), patients with multiple sclerosis, and healthy controls. The 90 to 110 TCR-beta libraries covered PBMC samples along with longitudinal samples, technical triplicates, and paired sorted CD4+ and CD8+ T-cell subsets.

For the unsorted PBMC libraries, 2 million PBMCs were stored in RNAlater at -80 degrees C until RNA extraction and were used to generate the libraries. The multiple sclerosis patients were enrolled in a US clinical protocol that evaluated disease progression with magnetic resonance imaging. Peripheral blood underwent Ficoll-Hypaque density gradient centrifugation to isolate PBMCs, which were then cryopreserved in liquid nitrogen. The germline V gene encodes CDR1 SEHNR and CDR2 FQNEAQ (reference sequence). For this chain, trimming is 5 bases at the V end and 4 bases at the J end, and the number of junction bases without a gene match is 8. Including cysteine and phenylalanine, the CDR3 has 14 amino acids. Solely the CDR3 DNA is kept, with 42 bases framed from the first base. cDNA synthesis used template-switch 5'RACE with a primer carrying a 10-nucleotide random unique molecular identifier tagging each TCR transcript. Over 180 million TCR-beta sequences, covering 15-18 subjects, were produced in each sequencing run. The RNeasy kit was used for extraction of total RNA. TCR-beta VDJ regions were amplified with primers for the TCR constant region and the 5'RACE anchor, using the KAPA Real-time Library Amplification kit. Sample indexes and Illumina adaptors were added in a first PCR, after which library yield was increased in a second PCR. The roughly 650 bp TCR product was size-selected on a 2% E-gel SizeSelection system after Ampure bead purification. Library quality was checked on a Bioanalyzer, concentration was measured with Qubit, and libraries were quantified with the Kapa Library Quantification kit before pooling. Libraries were sequenced paired-end 2 x 150 bp on an Illumina HiSeq 2500. To increase sequence diversity, about 23-32% phiX was spiked into each library pool. In the authors' own workflow: Quality-filtered reads were processed with the UMI-based MiGEC pipeline, which removed over 75% of raw TCR sequences during error correction. IMGT germline references were used for aligning VDJ genes, and each clonotype was defined as a unique CDR3 amino acid sequence together with its V-J genes. Clonal expansion, Shannon diversity and CDR3 relatedness (CalcPairwiseDistances, ClusterSamples) were evaluated with VDJtools, and phylogenetic trees were built with CLCbio workbench. Clones with at least 8 unique UMIs were defined as expanded, with this threshold being based on coefficient-of-variation modelling across technical triplicates. Clones were called with MiXCR by TCRdb after fastp trimmed the public reads at Q25, and only in-frame beta chains were retained. Each entry is one CDR3 protein sequence, shown with its most common DNA and genes. The V and J calls reflect TCRdb's pipeline rather than the authors' work. The sample table shows about 46,000 distinct CDR3 sequences, and roughly 4% are seen once. Approximately 5.7% of the sample lies in the top ten.

Study-wide conclusions, independent of this receptor: The highest TCR clonal expansion was observed in HAM/TSP patients, whereas the lowest was observed in MS patients, even when compared with healthy controls. No identical CDR3 amino acid sequences were shared among expanded clones across subjects, suggesting private TCR-beta repertoires in all groups. Repertoires from 18 of 34 MS patients were grouped by phylogenetic analysis into a cluster of related CDR3 sequences, suggesting a possible repertoire-level signature. No association of the MS cluster with clinical or MRI features was observed, and the need for larger cohorts was stated by the authors.

The TCR was taken from a woman aged 55-69 years with multiple sclerosis. Sequencing used PBMCs. The V gene is TRBV7-9 and the J gene is TRBJ2-7; 7 bases in the junction line up with TRBD1. CDR3 region: CASSDRTGEYEQYF. The nucleotide sequence reads TGTGCCAGCAGCGACCGGACAGGAGAATACGAGCAGTACTTC.